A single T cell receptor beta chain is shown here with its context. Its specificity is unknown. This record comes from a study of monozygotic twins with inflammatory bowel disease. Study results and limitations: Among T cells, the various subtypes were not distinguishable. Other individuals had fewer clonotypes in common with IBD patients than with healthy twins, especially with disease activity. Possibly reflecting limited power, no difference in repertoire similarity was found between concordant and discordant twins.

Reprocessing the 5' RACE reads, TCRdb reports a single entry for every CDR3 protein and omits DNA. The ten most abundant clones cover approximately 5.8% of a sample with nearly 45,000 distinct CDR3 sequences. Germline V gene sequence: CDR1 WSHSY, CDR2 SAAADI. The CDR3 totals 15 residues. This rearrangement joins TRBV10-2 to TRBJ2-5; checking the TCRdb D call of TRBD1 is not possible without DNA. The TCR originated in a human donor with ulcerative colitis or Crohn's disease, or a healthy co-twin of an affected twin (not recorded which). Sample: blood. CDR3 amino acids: CASSETVRGGETQYF.